This TCR beta chain was captured in a study of PD-L1 blockade in urothelial cancer. Study-wide context: In the patient group, about 90% of the roughly 29 were males with bladder-origin urothelial cancer. Researchers looked at the blood 3 weeks (second dose) and 6 weeks after treatment began.

CDR1 and CDR2 (germline): LNHDA, SQIVND (reference sequence). The CDR3 sequence is 15 residues long. V lost 2 bases and J 1 base, leaving 12 bases between the germline ends. Time point defined: peripheral blood 6 weeks after treatment start. Patients were diagnosed with urothelial carcinoma, either locally advanced or metastatic. The number of samples from each patient was between 1 and 8, taken pretreatment and on-treatment. Clones were read by immunoSEQ multiplex PCR, and TCRdb kept only the in-frame ones, dropping some. The table records tens of thousands of clones, less than 95% of them present only once.

This clonotype was sampled from a man between 65 and 85 years old with urothelial cancer. The source material was PBMCs, sampled around atezolizumab (anti-PD-L1) treatment. V and J are TRBV19 and TRBJ2-7, with D perhaps TRBD1 (6 bases). The CDR3 reads CASSITGSRSYEQYF. In DNA, the CDR3 is TGTGCCAGTAGTATAACAGGGAGTAGATCCTACGAGCAGTACTTC.